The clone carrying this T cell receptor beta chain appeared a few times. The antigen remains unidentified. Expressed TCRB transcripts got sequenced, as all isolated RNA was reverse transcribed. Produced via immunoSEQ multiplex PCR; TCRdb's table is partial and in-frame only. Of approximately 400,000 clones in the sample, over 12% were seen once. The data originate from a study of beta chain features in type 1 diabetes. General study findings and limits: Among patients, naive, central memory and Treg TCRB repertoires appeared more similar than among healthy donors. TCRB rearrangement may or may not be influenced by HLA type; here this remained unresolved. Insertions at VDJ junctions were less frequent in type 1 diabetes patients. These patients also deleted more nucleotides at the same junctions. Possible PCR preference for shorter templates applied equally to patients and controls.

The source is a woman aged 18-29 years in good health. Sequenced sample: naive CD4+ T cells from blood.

The CDR3 DNA is TGTGCCGTACAGGGGATCACTGAAGCTTTCTTT. This translates into CAVQGITEAFF. The chain joins TRBV10-3 to TRBJ1-1; 7 bases fit TRBD1. V trimming: 11 bases; J trimming: 4 bases; junction bases outside the gene matches: 4. The germline V gene encodes CDR1 ENHRY and CDR2 SYGVKD. The CDR3 totals 11 residues.